Listed below are T cell receptor beta chains from one sample, sequenced in a study of OX40 agonist ivuxolimab in advanced cancers. Assay used: immunoSEQ multiplex PCR; TCRdb lists only in-frame clones, some missing. The repertoire holds just over 50,000 clones, roughly 80% seen once, with approximately 3% in the top ten. Sequencing used CD4+ or CD8+ T cells sorted from blood, obtained in a trial of the OX40 agonist ivuxolimab. These TCRs come from an adult with an advanced solid tumor such as melanoma, head and neck, liver or kidney cancer. Each CDR3 is given with its conserved first and last residue. Rows may omit the clone size; those that give it use once, few, many or a size class.

clone_size v_call cdr3_aa
- TRBV5-6 CASSSPRGRRGYTF
- TRBV7-2 CASFPLGQGRTDTQYF
- TRBV9 CASSPSGGWNTGELFF
- TRBV11-3 CASSAGPGNTEAFF
- TRBV4-2 CASRPDRGIHGYTF
- TRBV25-1 CASRSGGSYNEQFF
- TRBV5-1 CASSLAGVGADTQYF
- TRBV4-2 CASSQAVWGGTGELFF
- TRBV18 CASSPVPGAAGNTIYF
- TRBV6-1 CASSPRVTNEKLFF
- TRBV27 CASSRDRAVHGYTF
- TRBV7-2 CASSLGPSSGNTIYF
- TRBV10-3 CAISESGETQYF
- TRBV4-1 CASSQVLAGGTDTQYF
- TRBV2 CASSGADRAYCNSPLHF
- TRBV6-5 CASSYFGVDTGELFF
- TRBV6-6 CASRGPPGTGELFF
- TRBV9 CASTIGGAYTGELFF
- TRBV27 CASSFWGRYNEQFF
- TRBV19 CANRKGTGYEKLFF
once TRBV5-6 CASSLGRPYASTDTQYF
- TRBV6-5 CASRSRDSNQPQHF
few TRBV9 CASSETPGGGAGNEQFF
- TRBV19 CASSTLGLTGGFTNEQFF
- TRBV7-6 CASSGDRGYGYTF
few TRBV19 CASSGGDRQPQHF
- TRBV11-3 CASRLGALAGGSQETQYF
- TRBV9 CASNENRGTGLYEQYF
- TRBV6-1 CASRAPWGISYEQYF
- TRBV11-2 CASRELGRPGLFF
- TRBV11-2 CASSTPRGARYF
- TRBV5-6 CASSLAYEQYF
few TRBV4-3 CASSQELSPYQPQHF
- TRBV28 CAVVGGSEQYF
once TRBV6-6 CASRQGHGMGYTF
- TRBV5-5 CASSPFPGPNQPQHF
- TRBV5-1 CASTQTGNYGYTF
- TRBV14 CASSQDLRGKLFF
- TRBV7-2 CASSLGGVYEQYF
- TRBV7-2 CASSTGSSFAEQYF
once TRBV5-1 CASSLEGGSYNEQFF
- TRBV6-5 CASSYSVPQGLDGYTF
- TRBV19 CASSIPSGGGTDTQYF
- TRBV5-1 CASSPGHVYEQYF
- TRBV7-9 CASSSYGAGGAGDEQYF
- TRBV7-6 CASSPPSGGTDTQYF
- TRBV29-1 CSVPRGATDTQYF
- TRBV11-3 CASQRGSTDTQYF
- TRBV6-6 CASSYSGQGLYF
- TRBV5-4 CASSFGLAGAWRDEQYF